This section outlines one T cell receptor (beta chain) sequence together with its context. The data were obtained in a study of TIL therapy for anti-PD-1-resistant metastatic lung cancer. Study at large: By whole-exome sequencing, median non-synonymous tumor mutation burden was over 1.2 mutations per megabase.

This CDR3 contains 16 residues. Trimming took 0 bases from V and 7 from J, leaving 16 bases between them. Germline V gives CDR1 MNHEY, CDR2 SVGAGI. The libraries were made with immunoSEQ v3. Data came from immunoSEQ multiplex PCR; TCRdb stores just in-frame clones and leaves some out. The sample contains roughly 60,000 clones, around 79% of which appear only once. Time point indicated: pre-treatment sample, taken before nivolumab and TIL therapy. Patients were adults with stage 4 NSCLC. The sample was blood, taken at baseline. The J gene is TRBJ1-5, the V gene TRBV6-5; D gene unclear. The receptor was isolated from a person aged 25-80 years with non-small cell lung cancer. The DNA of the CDR3 is TGTGCCAGCAGTTACTCGGCAGCCGAGGAAGGGCAGCCCCAGCATTTT. It codes for CASSYSAAEEGQPQHF.